Here is one T cell receptor (beta chain) with its context. This clone was observed a few times. Its antigen remains undetermined. Base qualities were left out, and no much larger clone turns up one base away. The sample belongs to a study of CD8+ T cells in alopecia areata (dated by TCRdb to the late 2010s). In the study overall: Treated patients were enrolled in an open-label pilot trial of oral tofacitinib at 5 to 10 mg twice daily for moderate-to-severe alopecia areata. Tofacitinib was given for 6 to 18 months, followed by 6 months of follow-up off drug to assess delayed response and recurrence. TCRbeta CDR3 regions were amplified by immunoSEQ multiplex PCR with 35 Vbeta forward and 13 Jbeta reverse primers. RNA came from the PAXgene miRNA kit for fixed scalp, the miRNeasy kit for PBMCs, and the RNeasy kit for mouse skin. Tofacitinib-treated patients had biopsies at baseline and at 4 and 24 weeks of treatment, with a later scalp biopsy in several patients. Scalp clonality was compared across normal scalp (n=4), patchy alopecia areata scalp (n=8), and alopecia totalis/universalis scalp (n=8). Scalp tissue and sorted CD4+ and CD8+ peripheral blood T cells from patchy and totalis/universalis alopecia areata patients and from healthy controls were covered by human TCRbeta sequencing. The study used high-throughput TCRbeta sequencing to examine T cell clonal expansion in alopecia areata, in both the C3H/HeJ mouse model and human patients.

The time point tag for this specimen amounts to: baseline before oral tofacitinib. From alopecia areata patients, peripheral blood was collected along with lesional scalp punch biopsies. PBMCs were separated by density centrifugation and stained for CD3, CD4 and CD8, after which CD4+ and CD8+ T cells were sorted on a FACSAria. Including cysteine and phenylalanine, the CDR3 has 15 amino acids. CDR3 DNA only is kept here, 45 bases in frame from base 1. The junction shows trimming of 1 base on V and 4 bases on J, and the gene matches do not reach 7 bases of it. CDR1 and CDR2, per the germline V gene, are SGDLS and YYNGEE. Library preparation employed the immunoSEQ multiplex PCR assay. RNA was extracted from all samples and reverse transcribed into cDNA, which served as template for TCR sequencing. First-strand cDNA was synthesized with SuperScript III using a 2:1 mix of oligo-dT and random hexamers. A synthetic immune receptor repertoire was used to assess amplification bias, and residual bias was removed computationally. The authors' analysis ran thus. Raw reads were preprocessed for error removal, and CDR3 was defined according to IMGT conventions as running from the conserved cysteine to phenylalanine. Clonality was calculated as 1 minus Shannon entropy normalized by log2 of the number of productive unique TCRs. Whether scalp clones were CD4 or CD8 was inferred by matching scalp TCRbeta sequences against CD4 and CD8 repertoires sorted from blood. This is the immuneACCESS table as TCRdb keeps it, with only in-frame sequences that have V and J called. A part of the clones is gone; compared with another copy, unresolved V genes explain less than half, and the rest is unexplained. The V and J calls and clone size come from that table; D and trimming were worked out from the DNA. This sample holds 200,000 to 250,000 clones; 65% to 70% were observed only once. The top ten clones comprise roughly 1.2% of the sample.

Overall study results and their limits: Compared with mice, TCR sequences shared between patients were less clear, possibly partly because of HLA diversity across the patient population. Compared with normal scalp, lesional scalp had higher clonality and more expanded CD8+ clones, particularly in alopecia totalis/universalis, a pattern that suggests antigenic drive. Resident alphabeta T cells in normal human skin are also sequenced, complicating scalp TCR repertoire analysis, unlike mouse skin dominated by gammadelta T cells.

This receptor chain uses TRBV9 and TRBJ1-1; 7 bases in the middle match TRBD1. The sequence was collected from a human donor with alopecia areata. Sequencing used CD4+ T cells sorted from blood, obtained at week 0. The DNA reads as follows: TGTGCCAGCAGCGTAAACGAGGGGGCGAGCACTGAAGCTTTCTTT. It translates as CASSVNEGASTEAFF.